What follows is one T cell receptor (beta chain) and its context. Its antigen remains unknown. This sample is part of a study of breast tumors, draining lymph nodes, adjacent tissues. Whole-study findings and limits: That most tumor T cells come from lymph nodes remained unproven. Compared with basal-like, luminal-like tumors shared significantly more repertoire with nontumor tissue. Tumor TCR diversity was below lymph nodes but above nontumor tissue. Data fit most tumor T cells coming from lymph node, expanding in tumor.

Axillary draining lymph nodes of breast cancer patients supplied the node samples. One entry per CDR3 protein, called by TCRdb with MiXCR from the multiplex PCR reads. The data hold nearly 200,000 distinct CDR3 sequences, with approximately 31% observed a single time. The germline V gene has CDR1 SQVTM and CDR2 ANQGSEA. V was trimmed by 1 base and J by 7 bases, leaving 16 bases between them. The CDR3 extends over 15 amino acids. Sequencing was done on a sample of axillary lymph node tissue. The chain couples TRBV29-1 to TRBJ1-4, with D possibly TRBD1 on 6 matching bases. The receptor was derived from a female donor with breast cancer. Some clones in this sample may be carry-over from other donors' samples. The CDR3 here is CSVEGGGPGAEKLFF. For the CDR3, the DNA is TGCAGCGTTGAAGGGGGAGGGCCAGGGGCTGAAAAACTGTTTTTT.